The TCR beta chain under discussion was sequenced for a study of blood T cell repertoires in COVID-19. Measured with immunoSEQ multiplex PCR; TCRdb has only the in-frame clones, and not every one. The sample lists about 200,000 clones; over 75% were seen once. This CDR3 comprises 12 residues. The V gene's germline CDR1 is ENHRY and CDR2 SYGVKD. The V and J ends lost 9 bases and 4 bases respectively, with 13 bases between them. The sequenced sample was PBMCs or T cells enriched from blood (not recorded which). The sequence was collected from a woman aged 40 to 49 with acute COVID-19. The gene calls are TRBV10-3 and TRBJ2-7; D not resolved. The CDR3 DNA follows: TGTGCCATTGCACGCGAAGCGTACGAGCAGTACTTC. Protein product: CAIAREAYEQYF.